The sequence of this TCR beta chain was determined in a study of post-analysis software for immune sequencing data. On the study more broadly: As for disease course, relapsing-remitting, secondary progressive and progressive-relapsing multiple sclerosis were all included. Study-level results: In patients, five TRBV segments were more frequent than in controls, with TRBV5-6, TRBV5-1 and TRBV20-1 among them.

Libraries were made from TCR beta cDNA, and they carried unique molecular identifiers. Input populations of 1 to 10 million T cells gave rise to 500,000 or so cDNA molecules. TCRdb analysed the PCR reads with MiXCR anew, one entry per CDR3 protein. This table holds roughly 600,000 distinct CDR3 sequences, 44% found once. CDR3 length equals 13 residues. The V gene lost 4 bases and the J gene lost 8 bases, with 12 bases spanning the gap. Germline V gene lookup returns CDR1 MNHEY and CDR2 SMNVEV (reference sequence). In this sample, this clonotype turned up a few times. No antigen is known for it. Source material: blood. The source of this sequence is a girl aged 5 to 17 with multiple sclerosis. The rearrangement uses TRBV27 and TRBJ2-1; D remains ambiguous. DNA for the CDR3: TGTGCCAGCAGTTCTTCCGTCGTCCATGAGCAGTTCTTC. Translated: CASSSSVVHEQFF.